This entry describes one T cell receptor beta chain. This sample is part of a study of shared clonotypes between healthy human individuals. Some clones are missing from TCRdb's copy, which holds only in-frame ones; the method was immunoSEQ multiplex PCR. The sample gives over a million clones, approximately 98.5% of which show up once; over 0.3% is in the top ten. Sample: naive CD4+ T cells sorted from blood. Subset meaning: CD45RA+ positively selected. The sequence was collected from a man under 40 in good health.

Here the CDR3 DNA reads TGTGCCAGCGGGATCGGCGGGCCTCAAGAGACCCAGTACTTC. Protein: CASGIGGPQETQYF. The V call is TRBV6-6, the J call TRBJ2-5, with D maybe TRBD2 (5 bases). The V end lost 8 bases, the J end lost 2 bases, and 15 bases lay between the germline ends. Germline loops: CDR1 MNHNY, CDR2 SVGAGI (reference sequence). The CDR3 covers 14 residues.